The TCR beta chain under discussion was sequenced for a study of identifying expanded T cells in peripheral blood. With respect to this clone: No antigen is known for it.

The CDR3 totals 14 residues. CDR1 and CDR2 from the germline V gene are LGHNA and YSLEER. V was pared by 0 bases and J by 8 bases, with 11 bases between. Regarding the study as a whole: About 1.2 clones differed between technical replicates, versus around 15 and 19 over time.

Clones were read by immunoSEQ multiplex PCR, and TCRdb kept only the in-frame ones, dropping some. This table has approximately 94,000 clones, approximately 88% appearing once. Collection occurred without any documented infections or immune events in donors. The rearrangement uses TRBV4-3 and TRBJ2-1, with D perhaps matching TRBD1 (6 bases). Sequenced input: blood. The TCR sequence derives from a person aged 18 to 75 in good health. The CDR3 nucleotides are TGCGCCAGCAGCCAAGACAGGGGCTTTTATGAGCAGTTCTTC. As protein: CASSQDRGFYEQFF.